Listed here are 19 T cell receptor beta chains from one sample, sequenced in a study of tumor-infiltrating lymphocytes in localized non-small cell lung cancer. Assay: immunoSEQ multiplex PCR; the TCRdb copy retains only in-frame clones and omits some. Altogether about 9,300 clones are present, roughly 80% being singletons, with the ten largest covering 4.5% to 7%. Input material: uninvolved lung tissue not adjacent to the tumor. These receptor sequences come from a human donor with non-small cell lung cancer.

The rearrangement uses TRBV28 and TRBJ2-3, with a possible D match to TRBD2 (6 bases). CDR3 length equals 14 residues. In germline, CDR1 is MDHEN, CDR2 SYDVKM. Trimming took 6 bases from V and 5 from J, leaving 15 bases between them. The CDR3: CASSAWGVGDTQYF. The CDR3 bases are TGTGCCAGCAGCGCGTGGGGGGTGGGAGATACGCAGTATTTT.

The rearrangement links TRBV29-1 to TRBJ2-7; perhaps TRBD1 as D (6 bases). The CDR3 runs to 15 residues. Germline V lookup: CDR1 SQVTM, CDR2 ANQGSEA. V lost 7 bases to trimming and J lost 1 base, with 20 bases between them. The CDR3 reads CSASSLGHASYEQYF. CDR3 DNA sequence: TGCAGCGCCTCCAGCCTGGGACACGCTTCCTACGAGCAGTACTTC.

This clone was seen a handful of times. This chain links TRBV4-3 with TRBJ2-1; 9 bases fit TRBD2. Germline V gene lookup returns CDR1 LGHNA and CDR2 YSLEER. The CDR3 covers 17 residues. J lost 1 base, V lost 1 base, and 5 bases had no gene match. CDR3 sequence: CASSQGVAGGSYNEQFF. In DNA form, the CDR3 reads TGCGCCAGCAGCCAAGGAGTGGCGGGGGGGTCCTACAATGAGCAGTTCTTC.

This chain links TRBV6-5 with TRBJ1-1, with 9 bases identical to TRBD1. Germline V gene lookup returns CDR1 MNHEY and CDR2 SVGAGI. Losses at the gene ends were 0 bases for V and 11 bases for J; bases not matched to a gene: 13. The CDR3 contains 16 residues. CDR3 loop: CASSYSRTGVGRDAFF. DNA of the CDR3: TGTGCCAGCAGTTACTCCCGGACAGGGGTAGGTAGGGACGCTTTCTTT.

The chain is built from TRBV27 and TRBJ2-3; 11 nucleotides align to TRBD1. The CDR3 loop spans 18 amino acids. The trim removed 5 bases at V and 1 base at J, leaving 11 bases unmatched. CDR1 is MNHEY, CDR2 SMNVEV, per germline (reference sequence). CDR3 amino acids: CASSRIRTGGLGTDTQYF. The DNA for the CDR3 is TGTGCCAGCAGTCGCATACGGACAGGGGGCTTAGGCACAGATACGCAGTATTTT.

The V call is TRBV27, the J call TRBJ2-1, with D unclear. Germline V lookup: CDR1 MNHEY, CDR2 SMNVEV (reference sequence). V lost 3 bases and J 1 base, leaving 10 bases between the germline ends. The CDR3 spans 15 residues. The CDR3 loop reads CASSFWSTSYNEQFF. The CDR3 DNA reads as TGTGCCAGCAGTTTTTGGAGCACATCCTACAATGAGCAGTTCTTC.

This clone has a single count. J is TRBJ2-2 and V is TRBV5-1; a weak D match, TRBD2 (7 bases). Trimming removed 3 bases at V and 4 bases at J, with 25 bases between. Germline-derived CDR1 and CDR2 are SGHRS and YFSETQ. This CDR3 has 19 amino acids. The CDR3 region is CASSSGSFGRGGGTGELFF. CDR3 bases: TGCGCCAGCAGCTCAGGCAGCTTTGGCAGGGGCGGGGGCACCGGGGAGCTGTTTTTT.

This clone has more than one count but fewer than ten. This sequence joins TRBV7-2 and TRBJ1-1; D call uncertain. The V end was cut by 6 bases, the J end by 1 base, with 15 bases between. The germline V gene encodes CDR1 SGHTA and CDR2 FQGNSA. CDR3 length: 15 residues. The CDR3 sequence is CASRDRTGQNTEAFF. The CDR3 coding sequence is TGTGCCAGCAGAGACCGGACGGGCCAGAACACTGAAGCTTTCTTT.

Regarding this clone: A junction end diverges from the germline sequence, so it may reflect a read error. The rearrangement joins TRBV19 to TRBJ2-1, with TRBD2 matching 7 bases. Germline V gene data show CDR1 as LNHDA and CDR2 as SQIVND (reference sequence). The CDR3 covers 19 residues. In DNA form, the CDR3 reads TGTGCCAGTAAGCCCAATGCGTGGGGTCTATTAAGGGACTACGATGAGCAGTTCTTC. It codes for CASKPNAWGLLRDYDEQFF.

This chain joins TRBV23-1 and TRBJ1-1; D may be TRBD1 (5 bases). TRBV23-1 is marked as an open reading frame, function uncertain. Trimming removed 6 bases from V and 0 bases from J, with 8 bases in between. The length of the CDR3 is 13 residues. The CDR3 protein is CASRTEMNTEAFF. The CDR3 DNA is TGCGCCAGCAGGACAGAAATGAACACTGAAGCTTTCTTT.

V gene TRBV28 combines with J gene TRBJ1-2, with D hard to call. With 6 bases removed from V and 2 bases from J, the gap between germline ends came to 10 bases. The CDR3 sequence is 13 residues long. Germline values: CDR1 MDHEN, CDR2 SYDVKM. The CDR3 region is CASSLDVNYGYTF. The CDR3 coding sequence is TGTGCCAGCAGCCTGGACGTAAACTATGGCTACACCTTC.

In this sample, this clone turned up once. The chain uses TRBV19 and TRBJ2-5; TRBD1 matches at 8 bases. The germline gives CDR1 LNHDA, CDR2 SQIVND (reference sequence). The CDR3 loop spans 17 amino acids. V shed 2 bases, J shed 5 bases, and the junction held 13 bases outside the gene matches. The CDR3 sequence: CASSIHPPRTGQETQYF. CDR3 coding DNA: TGTGCCAGTAGTATACATCCGCCTCGGACAGGGCAGGAGACCCAGTACTTC. The full variable domain, with the rest looked up from reference TRBV19 and TRBJ2-5, is DGGITQSPKYLFRKEGQNVTLSCEQNLNHDAMYWYRQDPGQGLRLIYYSQIVNDFQKGDIAEGYSVSREKKESFPLTVTSAQKNPTAFYLCASSIHPPRTGQETQYFGPGTRLLVL.

This CDR3 reads CASSVGDGYAETQYF. The CDR3 coding sequence is TGTGCCAGCAGCGTAGGGGACGGGTATGCAGAGACCCAGTACTTC. V gene TRBV9 combines with J gene TRBJ2-5, with D perhaps given as TRBD1 or TRBD2 (5 bases each). The CDR3 has 15 amino acids. Germline V lookup: CDR1 SGDLS, CDR2 YYNGEE. V gave up 0 bases and J gave up 4 bases, with 13 bases separating them.

This chain connects TRBV11-2 to TRBJ1-1; the D is unclear. CDR1 is SGHAT, CDR2 FQNNGV, per germline. V lost 3 bases to trimming and J lost 6 bases, with 5 bases between them. The CDR3 is made up of 11 amino acids. The CDR3 sequence is CASSFLAEAFF. The CDR3 DNA reads TGTGCCAGCAGCTTCTTGGCTGAAGCTTTCTTT.

This rearrangement joins TRBV30 to TRBJ2-7, with D uncertain. Germline V gene sequence: CDR1 GTSNPN, CDR2 SVGIG (reference sequence). V lost 4 bases to trimming and J lost 3 bases, with 13 bases between them. This CDR3 has 13 amino acids. The CDR3 loop is CAWKRLLNYEQYF. CDR3 DNA sequence: TGTGCCTGGAAAAGACTTTTGAACTACGAGCAGTACTTC.

On this clone itself: One end of the junction varies from germline; a read error may be responsible. V and J are TRBV5-1 and TRBJ2-2, with 9 bases fitting TRBD2. Germline V CDR1 and CDR2: SGHRS, YFSETQ. This CDR3 spans 16 amino acids. CDR3 coding DNA: TGCGCCAGCAGCTTGCCCCTGACTAGCGGATCCGGGGACCTGTTTTTT. Translated, it gives CASSLPLTSGSGDLFF.

The chain couples TRBV7-3 to TRBJ2-3; tentatively, D is TRBD2 (5 bases). The germline V gene encodes CDR1 SGHTA and CDR2 FQGTGA. CDR3 size: 15 residues. Trimming took off 0 bases at V and 2 bases at J, with 9 bases between the two ends. For the CDR3, the DNA is TGTGCCAGCAGCTTAACTGACTACATCACAGATACGCAGTATTTT. It yields the protein CASSLTDYITDTQYF.

The chain uses TRBV10-2 and TRBJ2-1, with 8 positions matching TRBD1. Germline values: CDR1 WSHSY, CDR2 SAAADI. CDR3 size: 17 residues. With 10 bases clipped from V and 1 base from J, the junction kept 15 bases outside the gene matches. In DNA, the CDR3 is TGCGCCACCCTTAACCCATACGGGACAGGTTCCTACAATGAGCAGTTCTTC. Protein: CATLNPYGTGSYNEQFF.

The V call is TRBV6-5, the J call TRBJ2-3, with 8 nucleotides matching TRBD2. V lost 6 bases to trimming and J lost 2 bases; unmatched junction nucleotides: 4. Germline CDR1 MNHEY, CDR2 SVGAGI. The CDR3 length is 14 residues. The CDR3: CASRRAGATDTQYF. DNA of the CDR3: TGTGCCAGCAGAAGAGCGGGAGCCACAGATACGCAGTATTTT.